The rows below give T cell receptor beta chains drawn from one sample of a study of blood T cell repertoires in COVID-19. Clones were sequenced by immunoSEQ multiplex PCR, and TCRdb holds only the in-frame ones, with some missing. The table lists more than 50,000 clones, 88% of them singletons. Sequencing was done on a sample of peripheral blood. The receptors here all came from a human donor in a cohort sampled during active COVID-19. CDR3s include the opening cysteine and the closing phenylalanine or tryptophan. Fields, in order: D gene, CDR3 length, J gene, V gene, clone size, CDR3 DNA, CDR3 protein. A D gene is named only where the DNA matches it firmly. Some rows mark clone size as missing; the rest say once, few, many or name a class of expanded clone.

. | 14 | TRBJ2-7 | TRBV6-5 | . | TGTGCCAGCAGCCGCGGACACTTCTCCTACGAGCAGTACTTC | CASSRGHFSYEQYF
TRBD1 | 16 | TRBJ2-7 | TRBV28 | medium-sized | TGTGCCAGCAGCCCCAACGGGGCAGGGGGCCTCTACGAGCAGTACTTC | CASSPNGAGGLYEQYF
. | 16 | TRBJ2-7 | TRBV5-1 | . | TGCGCCAGCAGCTCGGGCGGGACCCCCCTCTCCTACGAGCAGTACTTC | CASSSGGTPLSYEQYF
TRBD1 | 14 | TRBJ2-5 | TRBV7-2 | . | TGTGCCAGCAGCTTGACAGGGCGCCAAGAGACCCAGTACTTC | CASSLTGRQETQYF
. | 11 | TRBJ1-2 | TRBV12-3/TRBV12-4 | . | TGTGCCAGCATCGGGGATTATGGCTACACCTTC | CASIGDYGYTF
. | 14 | TRBJ2-5 | TRBV19 | . | TGTGCCAGTAGTATGGAAGTCACGAGGGAGACCCAGTACTTC | CASSMEVTRETQYF
. | 14 | TRBJ2-5 | TRBV11-2 | . | TGTGCCAGCAGCTCTACAGGGAACCAAGAGACCCAGTACTTC | CASSSTGNQETQYF
. | 15 | TRBJ2-7 | TRBV9 | . | TGTGCCAGCAGCCCACAGGTGGGCAGGGGTTACGAGCAGTACTTC | CASSPQVGRGYEQYF
. | 11 | TRBJ1-1 | TRBV20-1 | . | TGCAGTGTCCGGGGGGTTACTGAAGCTTTCTTT | CSVRGVTEAFF
TRBD1 | 13 | TRBJ2-7 | TRBV9 | . | TGTGCCAGCAGCGCTTACAGGGGTCAGGAGCAGTACTTC | CASSAYRGQEQYF
. | 13 | TRBJ2-7 | TRBV18 | . | TGTGCCAGCTCACCAAGACAGAGTTCCGAGCAGTACTTC | CASSPRQSSEQYF
. | 15 | TRBJ1-4 | TRBV11-2 | . | TGTGCCAGCAGCCTGGAGGCCGGTTCTTGGGAAAAACTGTTTTTT | CASSLEAGSWEKLFF
. | 13 | TRBJ1-2 | TRBV28 | . | TGTGCCAGCACAGAGGGAGGACTATATGGCTACACCTTC | CASTEGGLYGYTF
. | 15 | TRBJ2-5 | TRBV3-1/TRBV3-2 | . | TGTGCCAGCAGCCAGGATGGACTGCGGGGAGAGACCCAGTACTTC | CASSQDGLRGETQYF
TRBD2 | 17 | TRBJ2-2 | TRBV28 | once | TGTGCCAGCAGTTTCTCTGTTGGCGGGAGGGACACCGGGGAGCTGTTTTTT | CASSFSVGGRDTGELFF
TRBD2 | 15 | TRBJ2-7 | TRBV2 | . | TGTGCCAGCAGGCTTAGCGGGGGCCTCTTGAGGGAGCAGTACTTC | CASRLSGGLLREQYF
. | 14 | TRBJ2-2 | TRBV7-7 | . | TGTGCTAGCAGCCCCAGGGGGGACACCGGGGAGCTGTTTTTT | CASSPRGDTGELFF
. | 15 | TRBJ1-2 | TRBV6-1 | . | TGTGCCAGCAGTGAAGAGCTATCGGTATACTATGGCTACACCTTC | CASSEELSVYYGYTF
. | 16 | TRBJ2-3 | TRBV10-3 | . | TGTGCCATCAGTGCCGTGGACGGCGGGGACGGAGGAACGCAGTATTTT | CAISAVDGGDGGTQYF
. | 16 | TRBJ2-4 | TRBV5-6 | . | TGTGCCAGCAGCTTGGGAGGAATCCTAGCCAAAAACATTCAGTACTTC | CASSLGGILAKNIQYF
. | 15 | TRBJ2-1 | TRBV7-3 | . | TGTGCCAGCAGCCCCCCCGGGACTGCATACAATGAGCAGTTCTTC | CASSPPGTAYNEQFF
. | 14 | TRBJ2-3 | TRBV5-5 | . | TGTGCCAGCAGCTTGGTGGCAGGGGCAGATACGCAGTATTTT | CASSLVAGADTQYF
TRBD2 | 18 | TRBJ2-5 | TRBV4-1 | . | TGCGCCAGCAGCCAAGATCTCAGGGCGGGAGGGTTCCAAGAGACCCAGTACTTC | CASSQDLRAGGFQETQYF
. | 14 | TRBJ1-5 | TRBV27 | . | TGTGCCAGCAGTTTGGCAGGGAGCAATCAGCCCCAGCATTTT | CASSLAGSNQPQHF
TRBD2 | 18 | TRBJ2-5 | TRBV5-1 | . | TGCGCCAGCAGCCCGGGACTAGCGGGGGGGAGTAAGAGAGAGACCCAGTACTTC | CASSPGLAGGSKRETQYF
. | 12 | TRBJ1-5 | TRBV7-2 | . | TGTGCCAGCAGCTTAGCCGCAAGCCCCCAGCATTTT | CASSLAASPQHF
. | 13 | TRBJ2-7 | TRBV7-9 | . | TGTGCCAGCAGCTTAGGGGGCCCCTACGAGCAGTACTTC | CASSLGGPYEQYF
TRBD2 | 17 | TRBJ2-1 | TRBV27 | . | TGTGCCAGCAGTTTCTTGACTAGCGGGAGGGCAGGGGGTGAGCAGTTCTTC | CASSFLTSGRAGGEQFF
. | 14 | TRBJ2-3 | TRBV30 | . | TGTGCCTGGCATACGCAGGGGTCCACAGATACGCAGTATTTT | CAWHTQGSTDTQYF
. | 18 | TRBJ2-4 | TRBV15 | . | TGTGCCACCAGCAGAGATTCAGTACAGGGTCTAGCCAAAAACATTCAGTACTTC | CATSRDSVQGLAKNIQYF
. | 13 | TRBJ1-1 | TRBV27 | . | TGTGCCAGCAGTTTGGGACAAAGCACTGAAGCTTTCTTT | CASSLGQSTEAFF
TRBD2 | 15 | TRBJ2-2 | TRBV18 | . | TGTGCCAGCTCCGGGACTAGCGGGAACACCGGGGAGCTGTTTTTT | CASSGTSGNTGELFF
TRBD1 | 15 | TRBJ1-2 | TRBV28 | . | TGTGCCAGCAGTGAAGCCGGGACAGGGGTACATGGCTACACCTTC | CASSEAGTGVHGYTF
TRBD1 | 16 | TRBJ1-1 | TRBV3-1/TRBV3-2 | . | TGTGCCAGCAGCCAAACCGGACAGGGGAGGAACACTGAAGCTTTCTTT | CASSQTGQGRNTEAFF
. | 13 | TRBJ1-2 | TRBV4-3 | . | TGCGCCAGCAGCCAAGTGGGAGGCTATGGCTACACCTTC | CASSQVGGYGYTF
TRBD1 | 14 | TRBJ2-1 | TRBV7-2 | few | TGTGCCAGCAGCCAACCCGGGACAGCCAATGAGCAGTTCTTC | CASSQPGTANEQFF
. | 13 | TRBJ2-1 | TRBV6-5 | . | TGTGCCAGCAGTTACTCGCTATACAATGAGCAGTTCTTC | CASSYSLYNEQFF
. | 13 | TRBJ1-3 | TRBV5-6 | . | TGTGCCAGCAGCTTCACAGGGGGAAACACCATATATTTT | CASSFTGGNTIYF
. | 15 | TRBJ2-6 | TRBV6-4 | . | TGTGCCAGCAGTGACTCCCCGTTTGGCGCCAACGTCCTGACTTTC | CASSDSPFGANVLTF
. | 13 | TRBJ1-2 | TRBV6-2/TRBV6-3 | . | TGTGCCAGCAGTCAAGGGGGAAGAAGAGGCTACACCTTC | CASSQGGRRGYTF
. | 11 | TRBJ2-7 | TRBV6-2/TRBV6-3 | . | TGTGCCAGCAGTACAAAATACGAGCAGTACTTC | CASSTKYEQYF
TRBD2 | 15 | TRBJ2-7 | TRBV11-2 | . | TGTGCCAGCAGCTTAGACCGGGGGGGCGGGTACGAGCAGTACTTC | CASSLDRGGGYEQYF
. | 13 | TRBJ2-7 | TRBV5-1 | . | TGCGCCAGCAGCTTGTTCGGGGAATCCGAGCAGTACTTC | CASSLFGESEQYF
. | 14 | TRBJ1-2 | TRBV7-9 | few | TGTGCCAGCAGCTTTCCTACAGAGAACTATGGCTACACCTTC | CASSFPTENYGYTF
TRBD1 | 15 | TRBJ1-3 | TRBV9 | . | TGTGCCAGCAGCGTGACAGGGAACTCTGGAAACACCATATATTTT | CASSVTGNSGNTIYF